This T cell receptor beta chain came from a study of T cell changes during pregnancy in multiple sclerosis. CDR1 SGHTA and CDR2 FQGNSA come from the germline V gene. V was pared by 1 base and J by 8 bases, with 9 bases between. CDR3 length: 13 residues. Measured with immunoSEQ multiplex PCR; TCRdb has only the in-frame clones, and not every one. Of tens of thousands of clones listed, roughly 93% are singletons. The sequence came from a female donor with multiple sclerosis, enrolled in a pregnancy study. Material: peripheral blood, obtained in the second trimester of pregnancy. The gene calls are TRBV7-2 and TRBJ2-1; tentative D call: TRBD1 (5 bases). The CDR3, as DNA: TGTGCCAGCAGCTTAGGAAGGGGCTATGAGCAGTTCTTC. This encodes CASSLGRGYEQFF.